Below, one TCR beta chain is given with its context. This receptor's antigen is unknown. No base-level quality is on record; no much larger clone is a single base apart. Each PCR received spiked-in synthetic TCR analog templates so that absolute template abundance could be estimated from read counts. Using the immunoSEQ assay, TCRbeta CDR3 regions were amplified from genomic DNA with bias-controlled V and J gene primers. Sequencing of rearranged TCRbeta segments was done at approximately 20X coverage. The source study handled its data this way. Sequencing errors were corrected by clustering and CDR3s were annotated against IMGT to assign V, D and J genes. Out-of-frame and stop-codon sequences were excluded, and only productive TCRbeta rearrangements were used in downstream analyses. Clonality was computed as one minus Shannon entropy normalized by the log of the number of unique productive sequences. Clones differing between time points or between blood and tumor were identified by Fisher's exact test with Benjamini-Hochberg correction at adjusted p below 0.01. The source is immuneACCESS, and TCRdb retained only in-frame sequences with V and J called. Part of the clones is not carried over; for the studies checked, unresolved V genes explain less than half of this, and the remainder is unexplained. V and J calls and clone size are as listed in that table; D and trimming were resolved from the DNA. This sample has tens of thousands of clones in its table, and 85% to 90% of those were observed once. 3.5% to 5% of the sample is in the top ten clones.

The label giving this sample's time point can be read as: pretreatment peripheral blood. The cohort comprised 25 to 30 patients with locally advanced or metastatic urothelial carcinoma treated at Memorial Sloan Kettering on a trial protocol. Peripheral blood mononuclear cells were collected pretreatment and during treatment, at between 1 and 8 total time points per patient. The Qiagen DNeasy Blood extraction kit was used to purify genomic DNA from total PBMCs and tumor samples. PBMCs were collected pretreatment and during treatment, and were isolated and stored as previously described. The source of the sample is a study of PD-L1 blockade in urothelial cancer (dated by TCRdb to 2015 to 2018). General notes on the study: Every patient began therapy in 2014 and was given atezolizumab 1,200 mg intravenously every 3 weeks. About 85% of the roughly 29 patients were identified as males with urothelial cancer of bladder origin, and a prior smoking history was reported by 18 of 29 patients. An ECOG performance status of 0 or 1 was recorded for the patients, and 0 to 3 prior chemotherapy regimens had been received by the patients. Blood samples were analyzed at two time points: 3 weeks after treatment start (second dose) and 6 weeks after treatment start. Blood samples gave a median of around 140,000 T cells and 80,000 to 95,000 unique TCRs, with a median clonality of around 0.08. An exploratory multi-omic analysis was conducted of the somatic, immune and clinical correlates of response to PD-L1 blockade with atezolizumab in urothelial cancer. Pretreatment tumor samples, along with matched peripheral blood collected serially before and after atezolizumab treatment, underwent TCR sequencing. Progression-free survival longer than 6 months counted as durable clinical benefit, and TCR features were additionally tested against both progression-free and overall survival. In the same patients who had TCR sequencing, pretreatment tumors also underwent whole exome sequencing and RNA sequencing. Fewer than ten patients reached durable clinical benefit, while some 20 patients did not. Over 28 patients had pretreatment blood TCR-seq, roughly 24 had at least one posttreatment blood collection, and roughly 24 had tumor TCR-seq.

CDR1 and CDR2 are drawn from the germline V gene: SGHRS, YFSETQ. The CDR3 sequence holds 16 residues, the cysteine and phenylalanine included. The retained sequence is limited to the CDR3, 48 bases, with the frame set at the first base. V sheds 4 bases and J sheds 0 bases, leaving 15 bases between their ends. What the authors observed across the whole study: A pretreatment peripheral blood TCR clonality below the median was linked to improved progression-free and overall survival. Greater expansion of tumor-associated TCR clones in peripheral blood 3 weeks after the start of treatment was observed in patients with durable benefit (n of about 24, p = 0.022). Because of the small sample size (n of about 30) and the many exploratory analyses performed, the results are intended to be regarded as hypothesis-generating.

The TCR originated in a man between 65 and 85 years old with urothelial cancer. Recombination connected TRBV5-1 to TRBJ2-3, and the D gene may be TRBD2, 5 bases matching. The sequencing used PBMCs, collected around atezolizumab (anti-PD-L1) treatment. The CDR3 protein sequence reads: CASSEAGRTSTDTQYF. The DNA reads as follows: TGCGCCAGCAGCGAGGCGGGCCGTACTAGCACAGATACGCAGTATTTT.